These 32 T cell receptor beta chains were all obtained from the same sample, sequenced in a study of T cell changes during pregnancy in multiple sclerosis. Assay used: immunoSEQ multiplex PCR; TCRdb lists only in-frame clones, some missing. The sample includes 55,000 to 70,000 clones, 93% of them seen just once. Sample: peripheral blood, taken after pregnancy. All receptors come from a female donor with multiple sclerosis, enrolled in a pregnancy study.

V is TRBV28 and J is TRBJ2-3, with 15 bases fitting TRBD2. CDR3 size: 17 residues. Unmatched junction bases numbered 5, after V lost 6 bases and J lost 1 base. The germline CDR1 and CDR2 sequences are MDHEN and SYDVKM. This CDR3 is CASRGGLAGGRTDTQYF. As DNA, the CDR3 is TGTGCCAGCAGGGGTGGACTAGCGGGAGGGCGCACAGATACGCAGTATTTT.

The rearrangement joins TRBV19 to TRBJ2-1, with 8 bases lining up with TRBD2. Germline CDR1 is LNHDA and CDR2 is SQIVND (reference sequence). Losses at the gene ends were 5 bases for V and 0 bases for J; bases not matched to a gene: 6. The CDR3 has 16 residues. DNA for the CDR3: TGTGCCAGTAGTCGAACTAGCGGACTCTCCTACAATGAGCAGTTCTTC. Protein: CASSRTSGLSYNEQFF. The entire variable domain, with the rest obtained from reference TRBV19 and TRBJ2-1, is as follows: DGGITQSPKYLFRKEGQNVTLSCEQNLNHDAMYWYRQDPGQGLRLIYYSQIVNDFQKGDIAEGYSVSREKKESFPLTVTSAQKNPTAFYLCASSRTSGLSYNEQFFGPGTRLTVL.

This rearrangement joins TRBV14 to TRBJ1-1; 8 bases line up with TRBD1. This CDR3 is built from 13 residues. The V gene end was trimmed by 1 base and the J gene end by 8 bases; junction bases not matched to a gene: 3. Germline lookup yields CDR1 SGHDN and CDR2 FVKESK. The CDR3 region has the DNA TGTGCCAGCAGCCAAGTAACAGGGGGGGAAGCTTTCTTT. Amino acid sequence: CASSQVTGGEAFF.

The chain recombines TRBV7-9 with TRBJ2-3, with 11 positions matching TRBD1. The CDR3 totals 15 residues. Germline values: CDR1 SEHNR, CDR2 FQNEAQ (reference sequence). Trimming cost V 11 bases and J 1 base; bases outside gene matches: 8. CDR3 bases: TGTGCCGGGTCGAGGACAGGGGGCGGCACAGATACGCAGTATTTT. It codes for CAGSRTGGGTDTQYF.

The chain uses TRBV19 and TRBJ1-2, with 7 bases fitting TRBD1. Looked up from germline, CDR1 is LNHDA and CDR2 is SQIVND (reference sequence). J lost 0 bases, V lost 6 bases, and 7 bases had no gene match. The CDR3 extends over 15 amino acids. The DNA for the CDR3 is TGTGCCAGTAGCGGGGGCCAGGGGGCTAACTATGGCTACACCTTC. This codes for CASSGGQGANYGYTF.

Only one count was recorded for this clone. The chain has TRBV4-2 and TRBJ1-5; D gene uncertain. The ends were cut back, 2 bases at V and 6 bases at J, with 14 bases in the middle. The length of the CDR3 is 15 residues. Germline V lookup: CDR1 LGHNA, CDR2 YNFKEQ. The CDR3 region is CASSQSAGSSQPQHF. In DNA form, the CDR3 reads TGTGCCAGCAGCCAATCCGCGGGGTCAAGTCAGCCCCAGCATTTT.

The CDR3 nucleotides read TGTGCCAGCAGTTACATGGACTTGGGAGAGCAGTACTTC. Translated, it gives CASSYMDLGEQYF. The chain combines TRBV6-6 with TRBJ2-7; D perhaps matches TRBD2 (5 bases). The germline V gene encodes CDR1 MNHNY and CDR2 SVGAGI (reference sequence). V was trimmed by 2 bases and J by 7 bases, leaving 12 bases between them. The CDR3 loop spans 13 amino acids.

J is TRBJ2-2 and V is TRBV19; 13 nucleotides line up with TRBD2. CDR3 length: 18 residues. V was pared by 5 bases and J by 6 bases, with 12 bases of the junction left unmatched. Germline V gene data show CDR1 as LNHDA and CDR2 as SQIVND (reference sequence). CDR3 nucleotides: TGTGCCAGTAGTGCCGGGACTAGCGGGATTTTTTTCCCCGGGGAGCTGTTTTTT. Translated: CASSAGTSGIFFPGELFF.

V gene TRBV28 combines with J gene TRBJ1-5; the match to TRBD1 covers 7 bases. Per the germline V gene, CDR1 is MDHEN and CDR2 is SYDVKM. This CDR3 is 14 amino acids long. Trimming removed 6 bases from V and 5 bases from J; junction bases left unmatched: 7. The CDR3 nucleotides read TGTGCCAGCAGGCCTCCGGGACAGTATCAGCCCCAGCATTTT. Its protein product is CASRPPGQYQPQHF.

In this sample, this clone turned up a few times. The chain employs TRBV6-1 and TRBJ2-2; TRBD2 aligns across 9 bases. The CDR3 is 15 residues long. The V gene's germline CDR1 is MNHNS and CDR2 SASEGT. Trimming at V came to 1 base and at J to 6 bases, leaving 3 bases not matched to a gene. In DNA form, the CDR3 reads TGTGCCAGCAGTGAAGAGGCGGGAGGGCCCGGGGAGCTGTTTTTT. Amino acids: CASSEEAGGPGELFF.

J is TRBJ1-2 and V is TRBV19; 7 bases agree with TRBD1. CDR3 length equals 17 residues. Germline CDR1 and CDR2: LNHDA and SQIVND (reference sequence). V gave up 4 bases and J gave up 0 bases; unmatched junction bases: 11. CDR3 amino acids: CASSRFGQANPNYGYTF. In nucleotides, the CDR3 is TGTGCCAGTAGTAGGTTTGGACAGGCAAACCCTAACTATGGCTACACCTTC.

The CDR3 DNA reads as TGTGCCAGCAGTTTCCCACTAGGAGGCGGGACCTCCTACGAGCAGTACTTC. Translation gives CASSFPLGGGTSYEQYF. This rearrangement joins TRBV28 to TRBJ2-7; tentatively, D is TRBD2 (6 bases). This CDR3 contains 17 residues. V lost 3 bases, J lost 0 bases, and 18 bases lay in between. CDR1 is MDHEN, CDR2 SYDVKM, per germline.

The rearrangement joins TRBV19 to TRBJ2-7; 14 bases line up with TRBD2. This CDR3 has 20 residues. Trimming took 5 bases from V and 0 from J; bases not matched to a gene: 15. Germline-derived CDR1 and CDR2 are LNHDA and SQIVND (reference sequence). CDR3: CASSFLPPGLAGEDSYEQYF. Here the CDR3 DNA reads TGTGCCAGTAGTTTCCTCCCCCCGGGACTAGCGGGAGAAGACTCCTACGAGCAGTACTTC.

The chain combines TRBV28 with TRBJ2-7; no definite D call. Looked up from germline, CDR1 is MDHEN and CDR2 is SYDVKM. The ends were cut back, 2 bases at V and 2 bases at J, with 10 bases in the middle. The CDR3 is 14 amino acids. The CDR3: CASSLVGFTYEQYF. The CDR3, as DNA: TGTGCCAGCAGTTTAGTCGGTTTTACCTACGAGCAGTACTTC.

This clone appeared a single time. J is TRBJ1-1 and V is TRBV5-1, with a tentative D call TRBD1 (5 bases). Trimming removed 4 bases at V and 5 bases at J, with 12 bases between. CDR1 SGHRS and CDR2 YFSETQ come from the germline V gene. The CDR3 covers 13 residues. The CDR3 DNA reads TGCGCCAGCAGCGAGGGAGGGGAAACTGAAGCTTTCTTT. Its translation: CASSEGGETEAFF.

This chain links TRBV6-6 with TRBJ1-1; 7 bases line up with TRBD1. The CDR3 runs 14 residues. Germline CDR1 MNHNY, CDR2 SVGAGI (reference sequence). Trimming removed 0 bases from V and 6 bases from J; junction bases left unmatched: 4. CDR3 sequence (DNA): TGTGCCAGCAGTTACTCGGGCAGGGGGGCTGAAGCTTTCTTT. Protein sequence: CASSYSGRGAEAFF.

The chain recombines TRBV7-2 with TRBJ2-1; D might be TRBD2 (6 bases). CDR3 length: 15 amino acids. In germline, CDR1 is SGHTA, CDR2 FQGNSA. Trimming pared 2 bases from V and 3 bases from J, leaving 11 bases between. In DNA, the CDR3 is TGTGCCAGCAGCTTAATGCAGGGAGGCTACAATGAGCAGTTCTTC. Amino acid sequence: CASSLMQGGYNEQFF.

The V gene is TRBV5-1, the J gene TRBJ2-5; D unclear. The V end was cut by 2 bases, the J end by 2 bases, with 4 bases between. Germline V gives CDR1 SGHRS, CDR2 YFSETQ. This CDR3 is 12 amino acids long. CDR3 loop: CASSLTQETQYF. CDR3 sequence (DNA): TGCGCCAGCAGCTTAACACAAGAGACCCAGTACTTC.

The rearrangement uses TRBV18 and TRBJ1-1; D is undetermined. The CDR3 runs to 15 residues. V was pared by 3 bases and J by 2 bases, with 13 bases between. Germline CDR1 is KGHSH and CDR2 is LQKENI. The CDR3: CASSPIQVTNTEAFF. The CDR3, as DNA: TGTGCCAGCTCACCTATCCAGGTTACTAACACTGAAGCTTTCTTT.

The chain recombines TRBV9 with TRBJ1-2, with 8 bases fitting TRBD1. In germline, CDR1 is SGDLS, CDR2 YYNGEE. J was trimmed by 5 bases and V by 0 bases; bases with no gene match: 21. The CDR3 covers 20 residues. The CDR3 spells CASSVAALGSGGPGGYGYTF. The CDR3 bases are TGTGCCAGCAGCGTAGCCGCCCTTGGGTCAGGGGGCCCCGGAGGATATGGCTACACCTTC.

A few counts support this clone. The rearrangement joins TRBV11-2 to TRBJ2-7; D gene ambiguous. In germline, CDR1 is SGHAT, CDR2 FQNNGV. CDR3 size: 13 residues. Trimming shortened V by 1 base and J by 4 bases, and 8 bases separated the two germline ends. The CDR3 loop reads CASSLGAGYEQYF. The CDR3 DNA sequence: TGTGCCAGCAGCTTAGGTGCAGGTTACGAGCAGTACTTC. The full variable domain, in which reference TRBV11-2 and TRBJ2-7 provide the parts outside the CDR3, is EAGVAQSPRYKIIEKRQSVAFWCNPISGHATLYWYQQILGQGPKLLIQFQNNGVVDDSQLPKDRFSAERLKGVDSTLKIQPAKLEDSAVYLCASSLGAGYEQYFGPGTRLTVT.

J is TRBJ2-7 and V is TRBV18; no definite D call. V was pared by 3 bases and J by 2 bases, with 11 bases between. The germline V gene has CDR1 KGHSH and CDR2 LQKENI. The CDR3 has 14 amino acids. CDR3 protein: CASSPHVGAYEQYF. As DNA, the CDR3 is TGTGCCAGCTCACCCCACGTCGGTGCCTACGAGCAGTACTTC. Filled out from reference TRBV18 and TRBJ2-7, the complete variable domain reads NAGVMQNPRHLVRRRGQEARLRCSPMKGHSHVYWYRQLPEEGLKFMVYLQKENIIDESGMPKERFSAEFPKEGPSILRIQQVVRGDSAAYFCASSPHVGAYEQYFGPGTRLTVT.

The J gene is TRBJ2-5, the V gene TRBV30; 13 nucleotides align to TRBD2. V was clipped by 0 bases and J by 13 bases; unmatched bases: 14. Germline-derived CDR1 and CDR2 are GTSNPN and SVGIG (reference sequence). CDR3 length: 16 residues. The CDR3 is CAWSVYFRGLAGESYF. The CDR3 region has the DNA TGTGCCTGGAGTGTCTATTTCCGTGGACTAGCGGGAGAATCGTACTTC.

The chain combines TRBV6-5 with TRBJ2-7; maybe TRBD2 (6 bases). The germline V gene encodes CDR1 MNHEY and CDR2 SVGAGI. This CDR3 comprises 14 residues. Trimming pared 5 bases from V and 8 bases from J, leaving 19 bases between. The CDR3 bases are TGTGCCAGCAGTGGAGCCACGGGACTTAGTAAGCAGTACTTC. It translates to CASSGATGLSKQYF.

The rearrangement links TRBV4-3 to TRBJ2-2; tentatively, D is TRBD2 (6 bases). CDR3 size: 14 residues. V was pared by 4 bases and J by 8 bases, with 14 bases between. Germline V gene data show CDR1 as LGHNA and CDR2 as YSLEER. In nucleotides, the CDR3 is TGCGCCAGCAGCCGTGGGATCGGGGGTGGGGAGCTGTTTTTT. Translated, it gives CASSRGIGGGELFF.

The CDR3 DNA follows: TGTGCCAGCTCACCAATTGACAGGGGACACGAGCAGTACTTC. Translation gives CASSPIDRGHEQYF. The chain combines TRBV18 with TRBJ2-7; 8 bases are a match to TRBD1. This CDR3 comprises 14 residues. The V gene end was trimmed by 2 bases and the J gene end by 5 bases; junction bases not matched to a gene: 5. Germline-derived CDR1 and CDR2 are KGHSH and LQKENI.

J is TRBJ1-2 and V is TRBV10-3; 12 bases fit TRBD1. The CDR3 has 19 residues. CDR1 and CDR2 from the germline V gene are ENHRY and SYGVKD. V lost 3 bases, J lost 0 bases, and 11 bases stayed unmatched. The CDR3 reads CAISETVWGQGASNYGYTF. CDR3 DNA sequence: TGTGCCATCAGTGAAACCGTGTGGGGACAGGGGGCCTCTAACTATGGCTACACCTTC.

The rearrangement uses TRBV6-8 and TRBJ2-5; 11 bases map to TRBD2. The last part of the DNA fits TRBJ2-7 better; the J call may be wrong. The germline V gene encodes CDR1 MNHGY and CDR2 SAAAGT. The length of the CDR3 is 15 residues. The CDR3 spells CASGATSGKTYEQYF. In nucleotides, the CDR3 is TGTGCCAGCGGCGCGACTAGCGGGAAAACCTACGAGCAGTACTTC.

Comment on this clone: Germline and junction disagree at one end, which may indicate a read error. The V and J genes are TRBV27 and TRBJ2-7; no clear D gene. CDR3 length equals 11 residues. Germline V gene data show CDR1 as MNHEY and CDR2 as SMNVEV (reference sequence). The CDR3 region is CASSSSYEQYF. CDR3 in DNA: TGTGCCAGCAGTTCTTCCTATGAGCAGTACTTC.

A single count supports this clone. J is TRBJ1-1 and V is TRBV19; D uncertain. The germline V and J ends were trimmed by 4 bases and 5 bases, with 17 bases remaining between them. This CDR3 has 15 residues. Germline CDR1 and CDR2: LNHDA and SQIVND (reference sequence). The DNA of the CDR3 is TGTGCCAGTAGTAGCCGAGGACGGGGATTGACTGAAGCTTTCTTT. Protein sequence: CASSSRGRGLTEAFF.

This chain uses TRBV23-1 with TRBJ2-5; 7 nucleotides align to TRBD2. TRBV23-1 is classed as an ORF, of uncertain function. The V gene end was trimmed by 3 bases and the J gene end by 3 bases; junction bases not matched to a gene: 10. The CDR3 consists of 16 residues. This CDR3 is CASSQGLGGRKETQYF. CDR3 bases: TGCGCCAGCAGTCAGGGGTTGGGCGGGAGAAAAGAGACCCAGTACTTC.

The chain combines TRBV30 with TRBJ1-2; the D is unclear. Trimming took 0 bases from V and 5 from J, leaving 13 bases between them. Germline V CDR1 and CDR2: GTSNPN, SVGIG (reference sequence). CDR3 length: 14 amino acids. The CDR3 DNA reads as TGTGCCTGGAGTGTACAGTTCACTCTATATGGCTACACCTTC. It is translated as CAWSVQFTLYGYTF.